This passage covers 27 T cell receptor beta chains from one sample sequenced in a study of T-cell reconstitution after alpha-beta-depleted transplantation in children. Unique molecular identifiers were used in preparing the TCRbeta library. TCRdb independently ran MiXCR on the PCR reads; one entry per CDR3 protein. The sample lists roughly 500,000 distinct CDR3 sequences; approximately 29% were seen once. Sequencing used PBMCs from the stem cell graft donor, obtained from the stem cell graft. These receptors were collected from a human donor who donated a stem cell graft to a child with aplastic anemia.

V usage is TRBV5-5 and J usage is TRBJ2-7; 10 bases are a match to TRBD1. The length of the CDR3 is 16 residues. Germline V gene sequence: CDR1 SGHKS, CDR2 YYEKEE (reference sequence). Losses at the gene ends were 4 bases for V and 0 bases for J; bases not matched to a gene: 7. The CDR3 here is CASSTGTGDTSYEQYF. As DNA, the CDR3 is TGTGCCAGCAGCACAGGGACAGGGGACACCTCCTACGAGCAGTACTTC.

This clonotype has just one count. This rearrangement joins TRBV27 to TRBJ2-5; D unclear. Trimming removed 3 bases from V and 1 base from J, with 12 bases in between. The CDR3 totals 15 residues. Germline values: CDR1 MNHEY, CDR2 SMNVEV (reference sequence). CDR3 in DNA: TGTGCCAGCAGTTTCCCGAGGCCCGCCCAAGAGACCCAGTACTTC. Translation gives CASSFPRPAQETQYF.

The chain uses TRBV18 and TRBJ1-5; no definite D call. This CDR3 has 14 residues. With 3 bases removed from V and 0 bases from J, the gap between germline ends came to 6 bases. Germline CDR1 reads KGHSH; CDR2 reads LQKENI. The CDR3 DNA reads TGTGCCAGCTCACCCTACAGTAGCAATCAGCCCCAGCATTTT. Translating it yields CASSPYSSNQPQHF.

This chain links TRBV20-1 with TRBJ1-1, with D possibly matching TRBD1 (5 bases). In germline, CDR1 is DFQATT, CDR2 SNEGSKA (reference sequence). The CDR3 runs 14 residues. Trimming pared 3 bases from V and 4 bases from J, leaving 15 bases between. CDR3 bases: TGCAGTGCTAGGACGGACGGGGGAGGCACTGAAGCTTTCTTT. It yields the protein CSARTDGGGTEAFF.

The V gene is TRBV5-1, the J gene TRBJ2-1; D is uncertain. Trimming cost V 0 bases and J 0 bases, with 16 bases left between them. CDR3 length: 18 amino acids. The germline V gene encodes CDR1 SGHRS and CDR2 YFSETQ. CDR3 sequence: CASSLEGTPISSYNEQFF. In DNA form, the CDR3 reads TGCGCCAGCAGCTTGGAGGGCACACCCATAAGCTCCTACAATGAGCAGTTCTTC. The complete variable domain, with remaining parts taken from reference TRBV5-1 and TRBJ2-1, reads KAGVTQTPRYLIKTRGQQVTLSCSPISGHRSVSWYQQTPGQGLQFLFEYFSETQRNKGNFPGRFSGRQFSNSRSEMNVSTLELGDSALYLCASSLEGTPISSYNEQFFGPGTRLTVL.

The chain carries TRBV4-3 and TRBJ2-3, with 10 bases that match TRBD2. With V trimmed by 0 bases and J by 1 base, 7 bases remained unmatched. The CDR3 extends over 18 amino acids. CDR1 LGHNA and CDR2 YSLEER come from the germline V gene. In DNA form, the CDR3 reads TGCGCCAGCAGCCAAGAAAGAAGGACTAGCGGAGGCACAGATACGCAGTATTTT. It yields the protein CASSQERRTSGGTDTQYF.

This clonotype turned up a few times. The chain joins TRBV6-5 to TRBJ2-1; no firm D call. Germline loops: CDR1 MNHEY, CDR2 SVGAGI. CDR3 length: 14 residues. Trimming pared 0 bases from V and 5 bases from J, leaving 8 bases between. CDR3 bases: TGTGCCAGCAGTTACTCGATAGGGAACAATGAGCAGTTCTTC. Translated, it gives CASSYSIGNNEQFF.

The chain combines TRBV11-2 with TRBJ2-4; TRBD1 is a possible D gene (6 bases). The V end lost 5 bases, the J end lost 8 bases, and 19 bases lay between the germline ends. This CDR3 is 15 amino acids long. The germline gives CDR1 SGHAT, CDR2 FQNNGV. The CDR3 sequence: CASSEHTGTRHIQYF. CDR3 in DNA: TGTGCCAGCAGCGAACATACAGGGACCAGGCACATTCAGTACTTC.

This clonotype was observed a handful of times. V usage is TRBV29-1 and J usage is TRBJ2-1; D gene unclear. Germline values: CDR1 SQVTM, CDR2 ANQGSEA. This CDR3 is 12 amino acids long. V was trimmed by 3 bases and J by 5 bases, leaving 8 bases between them. The CDR3 coding sequence is TGCAGCGTTGACCCCTACAACAATGAGCAGTTCTTC. Amino acid sequence: CSVDPYNNEQFF.

This chain connects TRBV29-1 to TRBJ2-7, with D possibly being TRBD1 or TRBD2 (5 bases each). From germline, CDR1 is SQVTM and CDR2 ANQGSEA. The CDR3 covers 15 residues. The V end was cut by 2 bases, the J end by 3 bases, with 17 bases between. In DNA, the CDR3 is TGCAGCGTTGAATATCGGGACCCAAACATCTACGAGCAGTACTTC. Translated: CSVEYRDPNIYEQYF.

Only one count was recorded for this clonotype. The chain couples TRBV20-1 to TRBJ1-1; D call uncertain. The V and J ends lost 3 bases and 6 bases respectively, with 20 bases between them. Germline V gene sequence: CDR1 DFQATT, CDR2 SNEGSKA (reference sequence). The CDR3 runs to 15 residues. CDR3 amino acids: CSARYLQLLTAEAFF. The CDR3, as DNA: TGCAGTGCTAGGTATCTACAGCTGTTAACAGCTGAAGCTTTCTTT.

V usage is TRBV19 and J usage is TRBJ2-3; the D is unclear. The CDR3 runs to 14 residues. The ends were cut back, 6 bases at V and 2 bases at J, with 12 bases in the middle. The germline gives CDR1 LNHDA, CDR2 SQIVND (reference sequence). The CDR3 DNA reads TGTGCCAGTAGCCAGGAATTATACACAGATACGCAGTATTTT. Its translation: CASSQELYTDTQYF.

The rearrangement links TRBV12-3 or TRBV12-4 to TRBJ2-7; D possibly uses TRBD1 or TRBD2 (5 bases each). Trimming shortened V by 5 bases and J by 1 base, and 15 bases separated the two germline ends. CDR3 length: 15 amino acids. The CDR3 DNA follows: TGTGCCAGCAGTGGGGGATCGACTGAGTCCTACGAGCAGTACTTC. It yields the protein CASSGGSTESYEQYF.

This clonotype was seen only once. Here the CDR3 DNA reads TGCGCCAGCAGCCAAGAACAGGGGGTCCTCTCTGGGGCCAACGTCCTGACTTTC. This codes for CASSQEQGVLSGANVLTF. V gene TRBV4-3 combines with J gene TRBJ2-6; TRBD1 aligns across 8 bases. V lost 0 bases and J lost 0; bases outside the gene matches: 4. Germline V gene lookup returns CDR1 LGHNA and CDR2 YSLEER. The CDR3 runs to 18 residues.

This chain connects TRBV20-1 to TRBJ2-3; D unresolved. V gave up 5 bases and J gave up 6 bases, with 15 bases separating them. CDR3 length: 13 amino acids. Looked up from germline, CDR1 is DFQATT and CDR2 is SNEGSKA (reference sequence). CDR3 sequence: CSAFHTIGDTQYF. In DNA, the CDR3 is TGCAGTGCTTTTCACACCATCGGGGATACGCAGTATTTT.

The V gene is TRBV7-2, the J gene TRBJ2-5; D gene unclear. Trimming shortened V by 5 bases and J by 2 bases, and 15 bases separated the two germline ends. Germline V gene lookup returns CDR1 SGHTA and CDR2 FQGNSA. CDR3 length equals 15 residues. This CDR3 is CASSLLASDQETQYF. Written as DNA, the CDR3 is TGTGCCAGCAGCCTGCTCGCCAGCGATCAAGAGACCCAGTACTTC.

The chain links TRBV11-1 to TRBJ2-1; 8 bases are a match to TRBD2. CDR1 is SGHAT, CDR2 FQDESV, per germline (reference sequence). CDR3 length: 18 amino acids. After removal of 6 bases from V and 8 bases from J, the junction contained 21 bases not matched to a gene. CDR3 coding DNA: TGTGCCAGCAGTTGGATCGAGTACCGGGAGGGATCTCAGGATGAGCAGTTCTTC. Protein sequence: CASSWIEYREGSQDEQFF.

This chain joins TRBV5-1 and TRBJ2-5, with D possibly TRBD1 on 8 matching bases. This CDR3 contains 17 residues. Trimming left V 0 bases short and J 10 bases short, with 25 bases between. CDR1 is SGHRS and CDR2 is YFSETQ in the germline V gene. DNA of the CDR3: TGCGCCAGCAGCTTGGTATGGGACAGGCGACCCGCGGGGGACCAGTACTTC. Protein: CASSLVWDRRPAGDQYF.

This clonotype has only a few counts. The J gene is TRBJ1-4, the V gene TRBV20-1, with D unclear. V gave up 6 bases and J gave up 4 bases, with 12 bases separating them. Germline-derived CDR1 and CDR2 are DFQATT and SNEGSKA (reference sequence). The CDR3 length is 13 residues. The CDR3 protein is CSASSRLNEKLFF. The CDR3 DNA follows: TGCAGTGCCAGCTCTCGACTTAATGAAAAACTGTTTTTT.

This clonotype was recorded a few times. The CDR3 nucleotides are TGTGCCAGCAGTTTATCTAACAGGTTAAATCTGGAGACCCAGTACTTC. Amino acid sequence: CASSLSNRLNLETQYF. The chain has TRBV12-3 or TRBV12-4 and TRBJ2-5; D possibly corresponds to TRBD1 (5 bases). The germline V and J ends were trimmed by 2 bases and 5 bases, with 18 bases remaining between them. This CDR3 has 16 residues.

This clonotype was seen more than once but under ten times. The chain is built from TRBV12-3 or TRBV12-4 and TRBJ2-5; 7 positions match TRBD1. After removal of 5 bases from V and 1 base from J, the junction contained 4 bases not matched to a gene. This CDR3 region has 14 residues. CDR3 region: CASSQQGLQETQYF. The CDR3 coding sequence is TGTGCCAGCAGTCAACAGGGGCTCCAAGAGACCCAGTACTTC.

The genes are TRBV12-3 or TRBV12-4 and TRBJ1-1; 7 bases agree with TRBD1. The CDR3 has 14 residues. J lost 4 bases, V lost 6 bases, and 8 bases had no gene match. The CDR3 coding sequence is TGTGCCAGCAGCGCGACAGGGACCAGCACTGAAGCTTTCTTT. The encoded protein is CASSATGTSTEAFF.

The chain carries TRBV7-2 and TRBJ2-7; 10 bases fit TRBD1. The CDR3 totals 16 residues. The V gene's germline CDR1 is SGHTA and CDR2 FQGNSA. Trimming cost V 3 bases and J 5 bases; bases outside gene matches: 10. Here the CDR3 reads CASSFSRTGGKHEQYF. Here the CDR3 DNA reads TGTGCCAGCAGCTTCAGCCGGACAGGGGGAAAGCACGAGCAGTACTTC.

This clonotype was found a few times. The chain joins TRBV29-1 to TRBJ2-5; D possibly uses TRBD1 or TRBD2 (5 bases each). Germline CDR1 and CDR2: SQVTM and ANQGSEA. The CDR3 is 14 residues long. CDR3 sequence reads: CRRDRNEYQETQYF. The CDR3 DNA sequence: TGCAGACGGGACCGGAATGAGTACCAAGAGACCCAGTACTTC.

The rearrangement joins TRBV9 to TRBJ2-1; D remains unclear. Trimming removed 0 bases from V and 6 bases from J, with 13 bases in between. Germline CDR1 is SGDLS and CDR2 is YYNGEE. The CDR3 consists of 15 residues. CDR3 region: CASSVVTSSPNEQFF. The CDR3 DNA reads TGTGCCAGCAGCGTAGTGACATCTAGTCCCAATGAGCAGTTCTTC.

V is TRBV20-1 and J is TRBJ1-1; 7 bases align to TRBD1. With V trimmed by 3 bases and J by 7 bases, 11 bases remained unmatched. Germline V gene lookup returns CDR1 DFQATT and CDR2 SNEGSKA (reference sequence). CDR3 length: 14 amino acids. CDR3 nucleotides: TGCAGTGCTAGCCCCGGACAGGTAGTGGGTGAAGCTTTCTTT. Translating it yields CSASPGQVVGEAFF.

The chain uses TRBV12-3 or TRBV12-4 and TRBJ2-5; D perhaps matches TRBD2 (6 bases). The germline V and J ends were trimmed by 7 bases and 3 bases, with 18 bases remaining between them. CDR3 length: 15 amino acids. The CDR3 here is CASNPGSQWEETQYF. Written as DNA, the CDR3 is TGTGCCAGCAACCCCGGGAGTCAGTGGGAAGAGACCCAGTACTTC.